This is a list of T cell receptor beta chains from one sample in a study of beta chain features in type 1 diabetes. Here immunoSEQ multiplex PCR was the method, and the copy in TCRdb shows in-frame clones only, minus some. Of about 230,000 clones in the sample, approximately 16% were seen once. Sequencing input: naive CD4+ T cells from blood. All receptors derive from a man younger than 40 with type 1 diabetes. CDR3s include the opening cysteine and the closing phenylalanine or tryptophan. The order of the fields is D gene, CDR3 length, clone size, V gene, J gene, CDR3 DNA, CDR3 protein. D genes are given only for firm matches. Rows give clone size only sometimes, using once, few, many, or a class for an expanded clone.

d_gene: TRBD1
len: 15
abundance: few
v_gene: TRBV13
j_gene: TRBJ1-2
CDR3nt: TGTGCCAGCAGCTTAAAGGGACAGTCTAACTATGGCTACACCTTC
CDR3aa: CASSLKGQSNYGYTF

d_gene: .
len: 15
abundance: .
v_gene: TRBV9
j_gene: TRBJ2-3
CDR3nt: TGTGCCAGCAGCTTTAATTGGCGCGGCACAGATACGCAGTATTTT
CDR3aa: CASSFNWRGTDTQYF

d_gene: TRBD2
len: 14
abundance: .
v_gene: TRBV25-1
j_gene: TRBJ2-7
CDR3nt: TGTGCCAGCACCATTAGCGGGAGAGGGCACGAGCAGTACTTC
CDR3aa: CASTISGRGHEQYF

d_gene: .
len: 13
abundance: few
v_gene: TRBV4-1
j_gene: TRBJ2-7
CDR3nt: TGCGCCAGCAGCCGGGGCCGAGCCTACGAGCAGTACTTC
CDR3aa: CASSRGRAYEQYF

d_gene: .
len: 17
abundance: .
v_gene: TRBV19
j_gene: TRBJ2-1
CDR3nt: TGTGCCAGTACTGGAGGGGCTGTTAGCGTCTCCTACAATGAGCAGTTCTTC
CDR3aa: CASTGGAVSVSYNEQFF

d_gene: .
len: 10
abundance: few
v_gene: TRBV20-1
j_gene: TRBJ2-5
CDR3nt: TGCAGTGCTAGTACGGAGACCCAGTACTTC
CDR3aa: CSASTETQYF

d_gene: TRBD1
len: 11
abundance: few
v_gene: TRBV29-1
j_gene: TRBJ2-7
CDR3nt: TGCAGCGGGGGACAGGGGGCCGTGCAGTACTTC
CDR3aa: CSGGQGAVQYF

d_gene: .
len: 12
abundance: few
v_gene: TRBV2
j_gene: TRBJ2-5
CDR3nt: TGTGCCAGCTCCCCGGGCGAAGAGACCCAGTACTTC
CDR3aa: CASSPGEETQYF

d_gene: .
len: 14
abundance: .
v_gene: TRBV6-5
j_gene: TRBJ1-1
CDR3nt: TGTGCCAGCAGTTCCGGGACGGTGGAAACTGAAGCTTTCTTT
CDR3aa: CASSSGTVETEAFF

d_gene: TRBD2
len: 14
abundance: .
v_gene: TRBV4-2
j_gene: TRBJ2-7
CDR3nt: TGTGCCAGCAGCCTCAGCGGGAGGGAGAACGAGCAGTACTTC
CDR3aa: CASSLSGRENEQYF

d_gene: TRBD2
len: 13
abundance: .
v_gene: TRBV6-1
j_gene: TRBJ2-3
CDR3nt: TGTGCCAGCCAGCGGGAGAACACAGATACGCAGTATTTT
CDR3aa: CASQRENTDTQYF

d_gene: TRBD2
len: 17
abundance: few
v_gene: TRBV30
j_gene: TRBJ2-5
CDR3nt: TGTGCCTGGAGTAATGGGGCTAGCGGGAGCGTCCAAGAGACCCAGTACTTC
CDR3aa: CAWSNGASGSVQETQYF

d_gene: .
len: 11
abundance: .
v_gene: TRBV30
j_gene: TRBJ1-2
CDR3nt: TGTGCATGGAATTTGGGCTATGGCTACACCTTC
CDR3aa: CAWNLGYGYTF

d_gene: TRBD1
len: 15
abundance: .
v_gene: TRBV5-1
j_gene: TRBJ2-3
CDR3nt: TGCGCCAGCAGCATCCGACAGGGGGCTTCGGATACGCAGTATTTT
CDR3aa: CASSIRQGASDTQYF

d_gene: .
len: 13
abundance: few
v_gene: TRBV29-1
j_gene: TRBJ2-3
CDR3nt: TGCAGCGTGGGGCCCGGGGGGCTAGCTACGCAGTATTTT
CDR3aa: CSVGPGGLATQYF

d_gene: TRBD1
len: 14
abundance: few
v_gene: TRBV25-1
j_gene: TRBJ2-7
CDR3nt: TGTGCCAGCAGGGATACCGGGACAGGGTACGAGCAGTACTTC
CDR3aa: CASRDTGTGYEQYF

d_gene: .
len: 15
abundance: .
v_gene: TRBV5-4
j_gene: TRBJ2-2
CDR3nt: TGTGCCAGCAGCTTGGCACAGGCGAACACCGGGGAGCTGTTTTTT
CDR3aa: CASSLAQANTGELFF

d_gene: .
len: 13
abundance: few
v_gene: TRBV7-2
j_gene: TRBJ2-5
CDR3nt: TGTGCCAGCAGCTTATTGGCCCGGGGGACCCAGTACTTC
CDR3aa: CASSLLARGTQYF

d_gene: TRBD1
len: 13
abundance: .
v_gene: TRBV30
j_gene: TRBJ2-1
CDR3nt: TGTGCCTGGAGTAGTCAGGGGGCCGGCGAGCAGTTCTTC
CDR3aa: CAWSSQGAGEQFF

d_gene: .
len: 14
abundance: few
v_gene: TRBV7-9
j_gene: TRBJ2-1
CDR3nt: TGTGCCAGCAGTTTCGCTGGGGTCTACAATGAGCAGTTCTTC
CDR3aa: CASSFAGVYNEQFF

d_gene: TRBD2
len: 15
abundance: few
v_gene: TRBV7-7
j_gene: TRBJ2-1
CDR3nt: TGTGCTAGCAGCTCGACTAGCGAGAGGAACAATGAGCAGTTCTTC
CDR3aa: CASSSTSERNNEQFF

d_gene: TRBD2
len: 15
abundance: .
v_gene: TRBV6-5
j_gene: TRBJ2-1
CDR3nt: TGTGCCAGCACCTCTCTAGCGGGAGGGACCAATGAGCAGTTCTTC
CDR3aa: CASTSLAGGTNEQFF

d_gene: TRBD2
len: 16
abundance: .
v_gene: TRBV30
j_gene: TRBJ2-1
CDR3nt: TGTGCCTGGAGTTCGAATAGCGGGAGTTTAGGCGATGAGCAGTTCTTC
CDR3aa: CAWSSNSGSLGDEQFF

d_gene: .
len: 15
abundance: few
v_gene: TRBV29-1
j_gene: TRBJ2-1
CDR3nt: TGCAGCGTTCTTGATCAAGTAGCCACCTACAATGAGCAGTTCTTC
CDR3aa: CSVLDQVATYNEQFF

d_gene: .
len: 13
abundance: few
v_gene: TRBV29-1
j_gene: TRBJ1-5
CDR3nt: TGCAGCGTTGCCTACAGTAACAATCAGCCCCAGCATTTT
CDR3aa: CSVAYSNNQPQHF

d_gene: .
len: 13
abundance: few
v_gene: TRBV4-3
j_gene: TRBJ2-5
CDR3nt: TGCGCCAGCAGCCAATCAGCGGAAGAGACCCAGTACTTC
CDR3aa: CASSQSAEETQYF

d_gene: .
len: 14
abundance: .
v_gene: TRBV11-2
j_gene: TRBJ2-7
CDR3nt: TGTGCCAGCAGCTTTATGTGGGGGGCCTACGAGCAGTACTTC
CDR3aa: CASSFMWGAYEQYF

d_gene: .
len: 15
abundance: .
v_gene: TRBV30
j_gene: TRBJ1-2
CDR3nt: TGTGCCTGGAGTCCACGGACGGGTTGGATGGGGGGCTACACCTTC
CDR3aa: CAWSPRTGWMGGYTF

d_gene: .
len: 18
abundance: .
v_gene: TRBV13
j_gene: TRBJ2-6
CDR3nt: TGTGCCAGCAGCTCCCTACGTTCGATTAGCTCTGGGGCCAACGTCCTGACTTTC
CDR3aa: CASSSLRSISSGANVLTF

d_gene: .
len: 14
abundance: .
v_gene: TRBV25-1
j_gene: TRBJ2-3
CDR3nt: TGTGCCAGCAGTGCCGGGGTAGCAGCAGATACGCAGTATTTT
CDR3aa: CASSAGVAADTQYF

d_gene: .
len: 14
abundance: .
v_gene: TRBV25-1
j_gene: TRBJ1-3
CDR3nt: TGTGCCAGCAGTGAATACCTTTCTGGAAACACCATATATTTT
CDR3aa: CASSEYLSGNTIYF

d_gene: TRBD1
len: 15
abundance: .
v_gene: TRBV29-1
j_gene: TRBJ2-2
CDR3nt: TGCAGCGTGCATCAGGGGGCAGTTGGTACCGGGGAGCTGTTTTTT
CDR3aa: CSVHQGAVGTGELFF

d_gene: TRBD1
len: 15
abundance: few
v_gene: TRBV5-4
j_gene: TRBJ2-7
CDR3nt: TGTGCCAGCAGCGTGGGACAGGGGATAGCCTACGAGCAGTACTTC
CDR3aa: CASSVGQGIAYEQYF

d_gene: .
len: 15
abundance: few
v_gene: TRBV6-1
j_gene: TRBJ2-3
CDR3nt: TGTGCCAGCAGTGAACAGGTTTCTAGCACAGATACGCAGTATTTT
CDR3aa: CASSEQVSSTDTQYF

d_gene: .
len: 13
abundance: few
v_gene: TRBV5-1
j_gene: TRBJ2-3
CDR3nt: TGCGCCAGCAGTGGGGGCCCCACAGATACGCAGTATTTT
CDR3aa: CASSGGPTDTQYF

d_gene: .
len: 14
abundance: .
v_gene: TRBV6-5
j_gene: TRBJ2-5
CDR3nt: TGTGCCAGCAGTCAACTTAGTGGGGAAGAGACCCAGTACTTC
CDR3aa: CASSQLSGEETQYF

d_gene: .
len: 14
abundance: .
v_gene: TRBV7-2
j_gene: TRBJ1-1
CDR3nt: TGTGCCAGCAGCCTCTCGGGAGTTAACACTGAAGCTTTCTTT
CDR3aa: CASSLSGVNTEAFF

d_gene: .
len: 12
abundance: few
v_gene: TRBV4-1
j_gene: TRBJ2-2
CDR3nt: TGCGCCAGCAGCCAAGACGTCGGGGAGCTGTTTTTT
CDR3aa: CASSQDVGELFF

d_gene: TRBD2
len: 15
abundance: few
v_gene: TRBV7-3
j_gene: TRBJ2-1
CDR3nt: TGTGCCAGCAGCTTAGAGCTAGCGGGAGGAAATGAGCAGTTCTTC
CDR3aa: CASSLELAGGNEQFF